One sample yielded the 4 T cell receptor beta chains listed below, sequenced in a study of brain T cells in children with intractable seizures. The time point: blood from clinic visit 5 months post-surgery; TSC patient then seizure free. The repertoire was sequenced with immunoSEQ multiplex PCR; TCRdb's copy has only in-frame clones and lacks some. The sample records 300,000 to 400,000 clones, nearly 95% being singletons. Here the sequenced sample was peripheral blood, taken about 5 months after surgery. These receptors were collected from a boy less than two years old with tuberous sclerosis and intractable seizures.

Here the CDR3 reads CASSSPDRGSTEAFF. The CDR3 DNA sequence: TGCGCCAGCAGCTCCCCGGACCGGGGAAGCACTGAAGCTTTCTTT. The chain joins TRBV5-1 to TRBJ1-1; D unresolved. Looked up from germline, CDR1 is SGHRS and CDR2 is YFSETQ. This CDR3 contains 15 residues. Deletions cut 3 bases from V and 4 bases from J, with 16 bases between.

CDR3 nucleotide sequence: TGTGCCAGCAGTTTAGTCTTAGCAGATACGCAGTATTTT. It yields the protein CASSLVLADTQYF. The V and J genes are TRBV12-3 or TRBV12-4 and TRBJ2-3; D uncertain. V lost 1 base, J lost 4 bases, and 6 bases lay in between. The CDR3 sequence is 13 residues long.

The rearrangement links TRBV19 to TRBJ1-5, with 7 nucleotides matching TRBD1. CDR1 LNHDA and CDR2 SQIVND come from the germline V gene (reference sequence). The CDR3 runs 14 residues. V lost 9 bases to trimming and J lost 5 bases; unmatched junction nucleotides: 10. In DNA form, the CDR3 reads TGTGCCAGCACTGGAGACAGGGCCTATCAGCCCCAGCATTTT. This encodes CASTGDRAYQPQHF.

This chain joins TRBV5-1 and TRBJ1-1; D is unclear. V dropped 0 bases and J dropped 2 bases, with 8 bases sitting between them. The germline V gene has CDR1 SGHRS and CDR2 YFSETQ. The CDR3 totals 14 residues. The CDR3 here is CASSLAGDNTEAFF. The CDR3 DNA reads as TGCGCCAGCAGCTTGGCCGGCGATAACACTGAAGCTTTCTTT. Full variable domain (missing parts from reference TRBV5-1 and TRBJ1-1): KAGVTQTPRYLIKTRGQQVTLSCSPISGHRSVSWYQQTPGQGLQFLFEYFSETQRNKGNFPGRFSGRQFSNSRSEMNVSTLELGDSALYLCASSLAGDNTEAFFGQGTRLTVV.